This TCR beta chain was sequenced during a study of blood T cell repertoires in COVID-19. Study at large: Material from acute and convalescent COVID-19 was sourced from the United States, Italy and Spain.

Using immunoSEQ multiplex PCR, the repertoire was profiled, and TCRdb retains in-frame clones only, with some absent. Altogether under 200,000 clones are present, approximately 89% being singletons, with the ten largest covering around 2.3%. This CDR3 has 12 amino acids. Germline trimming cut 2 bases from V and 11 bases from J; bases unmatched to any gene: 4. The chain joins TRBV12-3 or TRBV12-4 to TRBJ1-1; 8 bases line up with TRBD1. Input material: peripheral blood. This TCR derives from a man in his forties with active or convalescent COVID-19. The CDR3 is CASSLTGGDAFF. The CDR3 DNA is TGTGCCAGCAGTTTAACAGGGGGAGATGCTTTCTTT.